The rows below give T cell receptor beta chains drawn from one sample of a study of OX40 agonist ivuxolimab in advanced cancers. This table comes from immunoSEQ multiplex PCR, and its TCRdb copy is limited to in-frame clones, with some not included. Among 77,000 or so clones listed, 85% to 95% were seen once. The sequenced sample was CD4+ or CD8+ T cells sorted from blood, obtained in a trial of the OX40 agonist ivuxolimab. These receptors came from an adult with an advanced solid tumor such as melanoma, head and neck, liver or kidney cancer. Each CDR3 is given with its conserved first and last residue. A D gene is named only where the DNA matches it firmly. Size is stated for part of the rows, as once, few or many counts, or as a class when the clone is expanded.

v_gene,len,d_gene,abundance,j_gene,CDR3aa,CDR3nt
TRBV30,13,.,.,TRBJ2-7,CAWSSGQGPEQYF,TGTGCCTGGAGTAGCGGGCAGGGGCCCGAGCAGTACTTC
TRBV11-2,15,.,.,TRBJ2-7,CASSPPDAMAYEQYF,TGTGCCAGCAGCCCCCCGGACGCCATGGCCTACGAGCAGTACTTC
TRBV7-9,15,TRBD1,.,TRBJ2-7,CASSFSGTGKYEQYF,TGTGCCAGCAGCTTCTCCGGGACAGGGAAATACGAGCAGTACTTC
TRBV6-4,13,.,.,TRBJ1-1,CASSTLLGSEAFF,TGTGCCAGCAGTACCCTCCTTGGGTCTGAAGCTTTCTTT
TRBV7-9,12,.,.,TRBJ1-2,CASSLSGGGYTF,TGTGCCAGCAGCCTCTCTGGGGGGGGCTACACCTTC
TRBV15,14,.,.,TRBJ1-2,CATSSGGHSYGYTF,TGTGCCACCAGCAGCGGAGGACACTCCTATGGCTACACCTTC
TRBV14,16,.,.,TRBJ1-3,CASSQVPGATGNTIYF,TGTGCCAGCAGCCAAGTTCCAGGGGCGACTGGAAACACCATATATTTT
TRBV6-5,14,TRBD1,.,TRBJ2-7,CASSYGDSSYEQYF,TGTGCCAGCAGTTACGGGGACAGCTCCTACGAGCAGTACTTC
TRBV18,15,TRBD1,.,TRBJ2-7,CASSLRQGRMYEQYF,TGTGCCAGCTCACTTCGACAGGGGAGAATGTACGAGCAGTACTTC
TRBV5-1,15,.,.,TRBJ1-5,CASSPGPGYDQPQHF,TGCGCCAGCAGCCCGGGCCCCGGATATGATCAGCCCCAGCATTTT
TRBV5-1,14,TRBD2,.,TRBJ2-7,CASTQAGASYEQYF,TGCGCCAGCACCCAAGCGGGGGCCTCCTACGAGCAGTACTTC
TRBV4-1,15,.,.,TRBJ1-1,CASSQAGRVNTEAFF,TGCGCCAGCAGCCAAGCGGGACGGGTGAACACTGAAGCTTTCTTT
TRBV27,12,.,.,TRBJ1-1,CASSFLGTEAFF,TGTGCCAGCAGTTTTCTTGGCACTGAAGCTTTCTTT
TRBV10-2,14,TRBD2,.,TRBJ2-1,CASTLAGAQDEQFF,TGCGCCAGCACACTAGCGGGGGCCCAGGATGAGCAGTTCTTC
TRBV19,15,.,.,TRBJ1-5,CASSLTEEGYQPQHF,TGTGCCAGTAGTCTCACGGAGGAGGGTTATCAGCCCCAGCATTTT
TRBV7-9,12,.,.,TRBJ2-7,CASSFESYEQYF,TGTGCCAGCAGCTTTGAGTCCTACGAGCAGTACTTC
TRBV7-6,17,.,.,TRBJ2-3,CASSLALYGGSTDTQYF,TGTGCCAGCAGCTTAGCGCTATATGGGGGTAGCACAGATACGCAGTATTTT
TRBV6-5,15,TRBD1,.,TRBJ1-2,CASSYTTQGARGYTF,TGTGCCAGCAGCTACACAACACAGGGGGCGCGGGGCTACACCTTC
TRBV7-9,16,.,.,TRBJ1-4,CASSSSGSATNEKLFF,TGTGCCAGCAGCTCCTCGGGCAGCGCAACTAATGAAAAACTGTTTTTT
TRBV27,13,.,.,TRBJ2-7,CASSLTGNYEQYF,TGTGCCAGCAGTTTAACAGGGAACTACGAGCAGTACTTC
TRBV10-3,16,TRBD1,.,TRBJ2-7,CAISVVWDRGRGEQYF,TGTGCCATCAGTGTAGTTTGGGACAGGGGGCGCGGCGAGCAGTACTTC
TRBV18,13,.,.,TRBJ2-7,CASSPSMGYEQYF,TGTGCCAGCTCACCATCGATGGGCTACGAGCAGTACTTC
TRBV29-1,16,.,.,TRBJ2-2,CSVSSLLLTTDRGAVF,TGCAGCGTTTCGAGTCTACTTCTAACGACGGACCGGGGAGCTGTTTTT
TRBV27,19,.,.,TRBJ2-6,CASSYLRSGAISGANVLTF,TGTGCCAGCAGTTACCTCAGGTCCGGGGCCATCTCTGGGGCCAACGTCCTGACTTTC
TRBV4-3,15,.,.,TRBJ1-3,CASSQDRGSGNTIYF,TGCGCCAGCAGCCAAGATCGGGGCTCTGGAAACACCATATATTTT
TRBV2,16,.,.,TRBJ1-4,CASSEGHSPTNEKLFF,TGTGCCAGCAGTGAAGGGCACTCACCAACTAATGAAAAACTGTTTTTT
TRBV10-2,13,TRBD1,few,TRBJ1-6,CASGGDSLAPLHF,TGCGCCAGCGGAGGGGACAGCCTGGCACCCCTCCACTTT
TRBV4-1,16,.,.,TRBJ1-1,CASSQSGGPGNTEAFF,TGCGCCAGCAGCCAGAGTGGGGGGCCGGGGAACACTGAAGCTTTCTTT
TRBV2,16,TRBD1,.,TRBJ2-1,CASPYPGTGALNEQFF,TGTGCCAGCCCCTACCCCGGGACAGGGGCCCTCAATGAGCAGTTCTTC
TRBV5-6,16,TRBD1,.,TRBJ2-5,CASSGEGQYEGETQYF,TGTGCCAGCAGCGGAGAGGGACAGTACGAGGGGGAGACCCAGTACTTC
TRBV4-1,16,.,once,TRBJ2-5,CASSQYSGAIQETQYF,TGCGCCAGCAGCCAATACTCAGGGGCGATACAAGAGACCCAGTACTTC
TRBV6-1,15,.,once,TRBJ1-5,CASSEGGMDNQPQHF,TGTGCCAGCAGTGAGGGGGGGATGGACAATCAGCCCCAGCATTTT
TRBV7-8,12,.,.,TRBJ2-1,CASSFSSSEQFF,TGTGCCAGCAGCTTTAGCAGTAGCGAGCAGTTCTTC
TRBV2,17,.,.,TRBJ1-4,CASSAIIQGPANEKLFF,TGTGCCAGCAGTGCGATAATACAGGGTCCGGCTAATGAAAAACTGTTTTTT
TRBV6-1,14,.,.,TRBJ1-4,CASSLHRWNEKLFF,TGTGCCAGCAGTTTACACAGGTGGAATGAAAAACTGTTTTTT
TRBV4-2,16,.,few,TRBJ2-3,CASSQAEGAGADTQYF,TGTGCCAGCAGCCAAGCAGAAGGGGCCGGAGCAGATACGCAGTATTTT
TRBV19,15,.,.,TRBJ2-5,CASSIDHPGKETQYF,TGTGCCAGTAGTATAGATCACCCAGGAAAAGAGACCCAGTACTTC
TRBV5-6,16,.,.,TRBJ1-5,CASSLGGGRSNQPQHF,TGTGCCAGCAGCTTGGGCGGGGGTAGAAGCAATCAGCCCCAGCATTTT
TRBV9,16,TRBD1,.,TRBJ2-1,CASSVRQGTPYNEQFF,TGTGCCAGCAGCGTAAGACAGGGGACTCCCTACAATGAGCAGTTCTTC